The sequence of this TCR beta chain was determined in a study of blood T cell repertoires in COVID-19 (dated by TCRdb to 2019 to 2021). At the level of the whole study: Samples from collaborators originated in the United States, Italy and Spain and spanned both the acute and convalescent phases of COVID-19. Nearly every sample came with metadata listing a de-identified subject ID, COVID-19 status, age in years and sex. The prospective study material was composed of cDNA or gDNA derived from T cells, B-cell-depleted T cells, or PBMCs. Where HLA class I and class II types were available, the types were taken from metadata supplied by the sample provider, not from assay-based typing. The samples were drawn from two sources: the first 160 participants of the ongoing ImmuneRACE study, and over 1,000 subjects contributed by 6 global collaborators. The repertoires were released in a freely available public database meant as a resource for research on the immune response to SARS-CoV-2. Deeply sampled blood TCRbeta repertoires from subjects exposed to, actively infected with, or recovered from COVID-19 were included in the dataset.

Overall results and qualifications from the work: The amount of clinical and demographic metadata varied by source and participant and was provided uncurated.

TCRbeta CDR3 regions were amplified from genomic DNA using the immunoSEQ Assay, a bias-controlled multiplex PCR. The study's processing was this. Within the assay, amplification of reference gene primers was used to estimate how many nucleated cells each sample contained. To quantify the absolute abundance of each unique TCRbeta CDR3 rearrangement, sequence reads were collapsed and filtered. Productive Simpson clonality was computed per sample as the square root of Simpson's diversity index over productive rearrangements. Imported from immuneACCESS, the table was reduced by TCRdb to in-frame sequences with V and J called. These copies leave out some clones; in studies compared against another copy, an unresolved V gene accounts for under half, and the cause of the remainder is not known. That table is the source of V, J and clone size, and D and trimming were worked out from the DNA. For this sample the table gives 150,000 to 200,000 clones, of which 65% to 90% were detected only once. The ten largest clones take up over 12% of the sample.

About this clone: What this receptor recognizes is not known. Per-nucleotide qualities are absent, and no much larger clonotype sits a single base away.

V and J lose 4 bases and 9 bases, and a span of 22 bases separates them. CDR1 MNHNS and CDR2 SASEGT are derived from the germline V gene. Including cysteine and phenylalanine, the CDR3 has 16 amino acids. Here the CDR3 DNA is all that survives: 48 bases in frame from base 1. Enrolling through a virtual design, the prospective study's participants ranged in age from roughly 18 to 100 years and lived across 20 to 30 United States geographic areas. In the prospective study, participants were assigned to cohorts based on the clinical history participants reported in a screening survey and a study questionnaire. Recovered participants in ImmuneRACE Cohort 3 were defined by two consecutive negative NP/OP PCR tests, clearance by a healthcare professional, or resolution of symptoms. In the prospective study, whole blood, serum and a nasopharyngeal or oropharyngeal swab were collected from each participant by mobile phlebotomists. Over a roughly 2-month period, participants in the prospective study had the option of providing additional blood draws and questionnaires. Before DNA extraction, blood samples from the prospective study were shipped at room temperature or frozen.

Sample: PBMCs or T cells enriched from blood (not recorded which). This chain is built from TRBV6-1 and TRBJ1-5, and perhaps TRBD1 as D gene, on 6 matching bases. This receptor was obtained from a man aged 45-60 years who had recovered from COVID-19. The CDR3 region reads CASSAGTTNPGSPQHF. The nucleotides read TGTGCCAGCAGTGCCGGGACAACTAACCCAGGTTCGCCCCAGCATTTT.